Detailed here is one T cell receptor beta chain. Its antigen remains unidentified. TCRdb ran MiXCR on the reads and lists one entry per CDR3 protein. The sample yields over 100,000 distinct CDR3 sequences, around a tenth seen once. These data belong to a study of T cell repertoires in cytomegalovirus infection. General study findings and limits: CMV-specific HLA-C-restricted TCR beta clonotypes dominated the ex vivo response.

Germline CDR1 reads SGHNT; CDR2 reads YYREEE (reference sequence). Trimming stripped 5 bases from V and 4 bases from J, with 18 bases between. The CDR3 runs 15 residues. This chain uses TRBV5-4 with TRBJ2-5; possibly TRBD1 for D (5 bases). This clonotype was obtained from a human donor in good health (CMV status not recorded). Some clones in this sample may be carry-over from other donors' samples. Sequencing was performed on PBMCs, sequenced either directly or after in vitro stimulation (not recorded which). CDR3 protein: CASSERGIGRETQYF. CDR3 nucleotide sequence: TGTGCCAGCAGTGAAAGGGGAATCGGCCGAGAGACCCAGTACTTC.